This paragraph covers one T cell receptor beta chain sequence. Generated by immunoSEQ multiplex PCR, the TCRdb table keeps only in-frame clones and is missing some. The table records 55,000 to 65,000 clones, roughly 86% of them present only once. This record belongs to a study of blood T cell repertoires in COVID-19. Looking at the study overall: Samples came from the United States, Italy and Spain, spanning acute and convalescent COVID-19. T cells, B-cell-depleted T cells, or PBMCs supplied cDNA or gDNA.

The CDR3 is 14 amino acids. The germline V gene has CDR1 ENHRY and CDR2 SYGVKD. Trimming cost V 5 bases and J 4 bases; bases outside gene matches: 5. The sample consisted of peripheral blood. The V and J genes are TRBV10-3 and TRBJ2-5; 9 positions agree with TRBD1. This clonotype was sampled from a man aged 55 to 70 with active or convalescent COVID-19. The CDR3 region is CAISSGQGPETQYF. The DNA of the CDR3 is TGTGCCATCAGTTCAGGACAGGGGCCAGAGACCCAGTACTTC.